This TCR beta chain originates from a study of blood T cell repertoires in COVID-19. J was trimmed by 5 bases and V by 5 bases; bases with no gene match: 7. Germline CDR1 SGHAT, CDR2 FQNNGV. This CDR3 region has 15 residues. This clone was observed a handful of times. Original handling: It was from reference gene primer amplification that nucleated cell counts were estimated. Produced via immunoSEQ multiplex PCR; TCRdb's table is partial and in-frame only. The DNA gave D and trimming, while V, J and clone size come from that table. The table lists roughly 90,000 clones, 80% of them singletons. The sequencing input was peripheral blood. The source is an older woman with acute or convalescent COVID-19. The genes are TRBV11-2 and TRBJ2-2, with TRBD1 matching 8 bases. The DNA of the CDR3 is TGTGCCAGCAGCCTAGGGGACAGGCCAACCGGGGAGCTGTTTTTT. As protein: CASSLGDRPTGELFF.